This passage covers 21 T cell receptor beta chains from one sample sequenced in a study of CD8+ T cells in alopecia areata. The treatment denotes: oral pan-JAK inhibitor, 5-10 mg twice daily. Sequencing templates came from extracted RNA that was reverse transcribed into cDNA. TCRdb's copy holds only in-frame clones and misses some; the assay was immunoSEQ multiplex PCR. The table records about 180,000 clones, 53% of them present only once. Sequencing used CD8+ T cells sorted from blood, obtained at week 24, from a patient treated with tofacitinib. These receptors all stem from a human donor with alopecia areata.

V usage is TRBV19 and J usage is TRBJ2-7, with 9 bases fitting TRBD2. V dropped 5 bases and J dropped 5; count of bases not matched to a gene: 19. This CDR3 is 18 amino acids long. The germline CDR1 and CDR2 sequences are LNHDA and SQIVND (reference sequence). CDR3 protein: CASSESGGPQSFLNEQYF. CDR3 in DNA: TGTGCCAGTAGTGAAAGCGGGGGGCCGCAGTCTTTCCTCAACGAGCAGTACTTC.

The J gene is TRBJ1-6, the V gene TRBV7-9, with a weak D call TRBD1 (6 bases). CDR1 and CDR2 (germline): SEHNR, FQNEAQ (reference sequence). The CDR3 sequence is 16 residues long. Trimming pared 6 bases from V and 5 bases from J, leaving 17 bases between. Here the CDR3 reads CASSPRTVGDNSPLHF. CDR3 DNA: TGTGCCAGCAGTCCACGGACAGTTGGAGATAATTCACCCCTCCACTTT.

On this clone: Other DNA sequences in this specimen translate into the identical CDR3. The V gene is TRBV29-1, the J gene TRBJ1-1; no clear D gene. The V and J ends lost 4 bases and 1 base respectively, with 4 bases between them. This CDR3 region has 11 residues. The V gene's germline CDR1 is SQVTM and CDR2 ANQGSEA. CDR3 sequence reads: CSVVGNTEAFF. The CDR3 coding sequence is TGCAGCGTTGTAGGGAACACTGAAGCTTTCTTT.

To note about this clone: The junction does not match germline at one end; this may be a read error. The chain uses TRBV5-6 and TRBJ2-5; 8 positions match TRBD2. In germline, CDR1 is SGHDT, CDR2 YYEEEE. The CDR3 sequence is 15 residues long. The CDR3 DNA is TGTGCCAGCACCTTGGAAGGACTAGCTGAGGAGACCCAGTACTTC. Translating it yields CASTLEGLAEETQYF.

The chain is built from TRBV29-1 and TRBJ1-1, with D hard to call. V shed 7 bases and J shed 1 base, with 13 bases lying between them. The CDR3 is 13 residues long. Germline CDR1 reads SQVTM; CDR2 reads ANQGSEA. In nucleotides, the CDR3 is TGCAGCGCCCGTACGGTGGAGAACACTGAAGCTTTCTTT. Amino acid sequence: CSARTVENTEAFF.

The chain recombines TRBV7-2 with TRBJ2-3; TRBD1 is a possible D gene (5 bases). V lost 5 bases and J lost 4, with 13 bases in between. CDR3 length equals 14 residues. CDR1 and CDR2 from the germline V gene are SGHTA and FQGNSA. The CDR3 reads CASSRQGGADTQYF. Here the CDR3 DNA reads TGTGCCAGCAGCCGGCAGGGTGGCGCAGATACGCAGTATTTT.

As DNA, the CDR3 is TGTGCCAGCAGATCCGGGACAGGGGTAGGAAAACTGTTTTTT. Amino acid sequence: CASRSGTGVGKLFF. The rearrangement joins TRBV11-3 to TRBJ1-4; 10 bases are a match to TRBD1. The germline V gene has CDR1 SGHNT and CDR2 YENEEA. This CDR3 region has 14 residues. J was trimmed by 10 bases and V by 6 bases; bases with no gene match: 8.

This chain connects TRBV15 to TRBJ2-7; D may be TRBD2 (5 bases). The CDR3 has 15 amino acids. Germline lookup yields CDR1 LNHNV and CDR2 YYDKDF (reference sequence). V lost 0 bases and J 6 bases, leaving 15 bases between the germline ends. The CDR3 bases are TGTGCCACCAGCAGAGATCTAGCTCGTCAATCCGAGCAGTACTTC. Encoded protein: CATSRDLARQSEQYF.

This clone came up a few times. The chain employs TRBV9 and TRBJ1-2; possibly TRBD1 for D (6 bases). The CDR3 extends over 15 amino acids. Looked up from germline, CDR1 is SGDLS and CDR2 is YYNGEE. Between the trimmed V and J ends, which lost 0 bases and 4 bases, there was a span of 13 bases. CDR3 sequence: CASSVEGGAGYGYTF. The CDR3 DNA reads as TGTGCCAGCAGCGTAGAAGGGGGGGCTGGCTATGGCTACACCTTC.

The genes are TRBV11-2 and TRBJ2-5; D possibly corresponds to TRBD1 (6 bases). V was shortened by 0 bases and J by 2 bases, with 16 bases between the two germline ends. CDR1 SGHAT and CDR2 FQNNGV come from the germline V gene. The CDR3 contains 17 residues. DNA for the CDR3: TGTGCCAGCAGCTTAGATCCCGGACAGATTCAACAAGAGACCCAGTACTTC. As protein: CASSLDPGQIQQETQYF.

V usage is TRBV11-2 and J usage is TRBJ1-1; perhaps TRBD1 as D (5 bases). The CDR3 is 13 amino acids. V was cut by 2 bases and J by 5 bases, with 9 bases left in between. Germline V CDR1 and CDR2: SGHAT, FQNNGV. The CDR3: CASSLSGSTEAFF. In nucleotides, the CDR3 is TGTGCCAGCAGCTTATCAGGGTCTACTGAAGCTTTCTTT.

This rearrangement joins TRBV4-3 to TRBJ1-5, with unresolved D. Germline values: CDR1 LGHNA, CDR2 YSLEER. V lost 4 bases and J 1 base, leaving 11 bases between the germline ends. CDR3 length equals 15 residues. The CDR3: CASSRTGESNQPQHF. CDR3 DNA sequence: TGCGCCAGCAGCCGCACCGGGGAGAGCAATCAGCCCCAGCATTTT.

V usage is TRBV13 and J usage is TRBJ2-2; 7 bases agree with TRBD1. With 10 bases clipped from V and 6 bases from J, the junction kept 11 bases outside the gene matches. CDR3 length equals 14 residues. Looked up from germline, CDR1 is PRHDT and CDR2 is FYEKMQ (reference sequence). The chain's CDR3 is CATGTAKLAGELFF. The DNA of the CDR3 is TGTGCCACCGGGACAGCGAAGTTGGCCGGGGAGCTGTTTTTT. Full variable domain (rest looked up from reference TRBV13 and TRBJ2-2): AAGVIQSPRHLIKEKRETATLKCYPIPRHDTVYWYQQGPGQDPQFLISFYEKMQSDKGSIPDRFSAQQFSDYHSELNMSSLELGDSALYFCATGTAKLAGELFFGEGSRLTVL.

The gene calls are TRBV19 and TRBJ2-7, with 7 bases matching TRBD1. The CDR3 has 13 amino acids. In germline, CDR1 is LNHDA, CDR2 SQIVND (reference sequence). The ends lost 5 bases at V and 5 bases at J; junction bases unmatched: 6. The CDR3 loop reads CASSPTGQDEQYF. The DNA of the CDR3 is TGTGCCAGTAGTCCGACAGGGCAGGACGAGCAGTACTTC.

This rearrangement joins TRBV6-6 to TRBJ2-3; D is unclear. V lost 2 bases to trimming and J lost 1 base, with 1 base between them. The germline gives CDR1 MNHNY, CDR2 SVGAGI (reference sequence). This CDR3 has 12 residues. The CDR3 region is CASSYRTDTQYF. The CDR3 DNA follows: TGTGCCAGCAGTTACCGCACAGATACGCAGTATTTT.

This chain links TRBV29-1 with TRBJ1-2; possibly TRBD1 for D (5 bases). This CDR3 is built from 12 residues. V was cut by 5 bases and J by 7 bases, with 14 bases left in between. CDR1 is SQVTM, CDR2 ANQGSEA, per germline. The CDR3 sequence: CSVPAGDLGYTF. The CDR3 DNA is TGCAGCGTTCCCGCGGGGGATCTTGGCTACACCTTC.

This chain uses TRBV30 with TRBJ1-5; D not resolved. V was pared by 3 bases and J by 7 bases, with 4 bases between. The CDR3 covers 10 residues. Germline-derived CDR1 and CDR2 are GTSNPN and SVGIG (reference sequence). The CDR3 loop reads CAWRGQPQHF. The CDR3 nucleotides read TGTGCCTGGAGGGGGCAGCCCCAGCATTTT.

The chain has TRBV5-1 and TRBJ1-1, with TRBD1 matching 8 bases. Germline V CDR1 and CDR2: SGHRS, YFSETQ. J gave up 1 base and V 4 bases, and 12 bases lay outside the gene matches. The CDR3 runs to 17 residues. The CDR3 bases are TGCGCCAGCAGCGCATACGGGACAGGTCTTGGGAACACTGAAGCTTTCTTT. Encoded protein: CASSAYGTGLGNTEAFF.

The chain employs TRBV7-6 and TRBJ2-7; tentative D call: TRBD2 (6 bases). Germline CDR1 reads SGHVS; CDR2 reads FNYEAQ. The CDR3 loop spans 12 amino acids. The ends were cut back, 5 bases at V and 5 bases at J, with 10 bases in the middle. DNA for the CDR3: TGTGCCAGCAGCCTGCCGGGGGACGAGCAGTACTTC. Its translation is CASSLPGDEQYF.

This clone was observed a handful of times. The rearrangement joins TRBV4-1 to TRBJ1-2; maybe TRBD1 (5 bases). Trimming took off 0 bases at V and 8 bases at J, with 10 bases between the two ends. The CDR3 contains 13 residues. Per the germline V gene, CDR1 is MGHRA and CDR2 is YSYEKL. DNA of the CDR3: TGCGCCAGCAGCCAAGATGGGGGGTCGGGCTACACCTTC. It specifies CASSQDGGSGYTF.

The genes are TRBV13 and TRBJ1-1; 9 bases align to TRBD1. The CDR3 length is 15 residues. In germline, CDR1 is PRHDT, CDR2 FYEKMQ (reference sequence). V lost 5 bases to trimming and J lost 5 bases; unmatched junction nucleotides: 9. The CDR3 loop is CASSVPQGARTEAFF. CDR3 coding DNA: TGTGCCAGCAGCGTACCACAGGGGGCGAGGACTGAAGCTTTCTTT.